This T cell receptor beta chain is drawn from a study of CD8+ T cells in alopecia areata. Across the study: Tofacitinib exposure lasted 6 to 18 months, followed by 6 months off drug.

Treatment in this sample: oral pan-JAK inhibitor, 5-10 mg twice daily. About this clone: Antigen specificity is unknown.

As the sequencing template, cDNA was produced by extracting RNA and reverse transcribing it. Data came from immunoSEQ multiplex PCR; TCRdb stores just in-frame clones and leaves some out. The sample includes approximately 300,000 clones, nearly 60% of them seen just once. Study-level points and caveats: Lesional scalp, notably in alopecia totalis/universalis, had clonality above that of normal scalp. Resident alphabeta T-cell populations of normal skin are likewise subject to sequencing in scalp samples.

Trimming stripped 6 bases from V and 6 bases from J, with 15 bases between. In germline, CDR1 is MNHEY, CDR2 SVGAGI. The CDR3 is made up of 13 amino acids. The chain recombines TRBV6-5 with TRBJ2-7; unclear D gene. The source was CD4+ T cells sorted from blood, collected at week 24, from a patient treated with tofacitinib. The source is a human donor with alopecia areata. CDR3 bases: TGTGCCAGCAGCCCCGGCCTGTGGCTCGAGCAGTACTTC. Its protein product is CASSPGLWLEQYF.